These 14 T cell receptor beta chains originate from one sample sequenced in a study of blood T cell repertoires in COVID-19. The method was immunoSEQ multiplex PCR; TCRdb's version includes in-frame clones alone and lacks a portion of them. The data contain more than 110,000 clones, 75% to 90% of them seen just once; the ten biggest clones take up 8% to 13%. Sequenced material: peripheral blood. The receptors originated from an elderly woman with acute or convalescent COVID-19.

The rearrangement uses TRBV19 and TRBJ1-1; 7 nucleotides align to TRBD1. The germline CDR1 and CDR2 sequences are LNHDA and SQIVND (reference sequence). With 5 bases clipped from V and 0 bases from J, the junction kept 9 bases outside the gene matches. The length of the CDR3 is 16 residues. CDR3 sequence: CASSRTGEFMNTEAFF. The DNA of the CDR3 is TGTGCCAGTAGTCGAACAGGGGAGTTTATGAACACTGAAGCTTTCTTT. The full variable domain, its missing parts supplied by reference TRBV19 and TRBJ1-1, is DGGITQSPKYLFRKEGQNVTLSCEQNLNHDAMYWYRQDPGQGLRLIYYSQIVNDFQKGDIAEGYSVSREKKESFPLTVTSAQKNPTAFYLCASSRTGEFMNTEAFFGQGTRLTVV.

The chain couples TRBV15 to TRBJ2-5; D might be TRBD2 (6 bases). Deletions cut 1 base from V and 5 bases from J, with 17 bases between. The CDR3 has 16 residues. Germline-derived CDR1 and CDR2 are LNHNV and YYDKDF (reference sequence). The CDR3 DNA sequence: TGTGCCACCAGCAGAGGAGAGGGCGGGGTTGCCGAGACCCAGTACTTC. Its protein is CATSRGEGGVAETQYF.

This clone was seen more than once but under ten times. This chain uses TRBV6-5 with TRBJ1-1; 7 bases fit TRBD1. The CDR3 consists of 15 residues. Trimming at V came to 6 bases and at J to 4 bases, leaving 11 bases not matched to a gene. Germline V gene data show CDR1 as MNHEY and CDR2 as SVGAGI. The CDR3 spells CASRAGGKRGTEAFF. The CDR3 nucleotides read TGTGCCAGCAGAGCAGGGGGTAAGCGCGGCACTGAAGCTTTCTTT.

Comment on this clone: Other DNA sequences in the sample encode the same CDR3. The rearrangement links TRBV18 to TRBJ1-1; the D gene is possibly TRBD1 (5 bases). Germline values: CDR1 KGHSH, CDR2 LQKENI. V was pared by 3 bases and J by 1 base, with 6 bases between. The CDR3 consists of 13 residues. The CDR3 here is CASSPTGNTEAFF. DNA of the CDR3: TGTGCCAGCTCACCCACAGGGAACACTGAAGCTTTCTTT.

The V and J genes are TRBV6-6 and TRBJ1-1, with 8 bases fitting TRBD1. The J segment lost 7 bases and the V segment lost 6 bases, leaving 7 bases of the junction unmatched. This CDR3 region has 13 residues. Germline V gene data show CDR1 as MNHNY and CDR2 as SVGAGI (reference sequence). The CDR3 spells CASSKQGGYEAFF. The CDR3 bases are TGTGCCAGCAGCAAACAGGGGGGGTATGAAGCTTTCTTT.

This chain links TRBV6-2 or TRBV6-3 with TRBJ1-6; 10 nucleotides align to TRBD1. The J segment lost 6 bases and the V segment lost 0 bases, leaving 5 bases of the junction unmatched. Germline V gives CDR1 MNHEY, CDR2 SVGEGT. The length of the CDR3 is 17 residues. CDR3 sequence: CASSYSTGTGANSPLHF. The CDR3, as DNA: TGTGCCAGCAGTTACTCAACCGGGACAGGGGCTAATTCACCCCTCCACTTT.

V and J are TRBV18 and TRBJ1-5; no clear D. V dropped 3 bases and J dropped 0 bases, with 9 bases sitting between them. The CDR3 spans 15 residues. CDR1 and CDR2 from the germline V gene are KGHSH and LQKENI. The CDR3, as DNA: TGTGCCAGCTCACCGACGGGTTATAGCAATCAGCCCCAGCATTTT. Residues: CASSPTGYSNQPQHF.

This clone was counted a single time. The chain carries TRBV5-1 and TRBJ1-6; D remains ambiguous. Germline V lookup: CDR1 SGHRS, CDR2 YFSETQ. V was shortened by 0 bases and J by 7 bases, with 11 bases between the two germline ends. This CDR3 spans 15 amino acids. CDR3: CASSLEGLRNSPLHF. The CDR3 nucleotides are TGCGCCAGCAGCTTGGAAGGTTTGAGGAATTCACCCCTCCACTTT.

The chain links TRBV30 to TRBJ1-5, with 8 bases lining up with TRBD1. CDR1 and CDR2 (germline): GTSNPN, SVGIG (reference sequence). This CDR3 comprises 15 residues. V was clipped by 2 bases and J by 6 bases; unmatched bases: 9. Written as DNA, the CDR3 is TGTGCCTGGAGTTACGCGGACAGGGTCAGTCAGCCCCAGCATTTT. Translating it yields CAWSYADRVSQPQHF. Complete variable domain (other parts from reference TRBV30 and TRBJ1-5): SQTIHQWPATLVQPVGSPLSLECTVEGTSNPNLYWYRQAAGRGLQLLFYSVGIGQISSEVPQNLSASRPQDRQFILSSKKLLLSDSGFYLCAWSYADRVSQPQHFGDGTRLSIL.

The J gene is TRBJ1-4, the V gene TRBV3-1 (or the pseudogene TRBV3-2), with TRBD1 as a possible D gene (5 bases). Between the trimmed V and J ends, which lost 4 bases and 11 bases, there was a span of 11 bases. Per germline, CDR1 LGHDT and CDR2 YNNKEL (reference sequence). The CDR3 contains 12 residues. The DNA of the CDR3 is TGTGCCAGCAGCCTAGGACCAGGGAAACTGTTTTTT. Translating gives CASSLGPGKLFF.

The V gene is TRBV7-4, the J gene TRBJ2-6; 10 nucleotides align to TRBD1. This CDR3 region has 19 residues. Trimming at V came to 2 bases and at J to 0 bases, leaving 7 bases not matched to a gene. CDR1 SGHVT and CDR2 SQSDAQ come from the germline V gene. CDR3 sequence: CASSLLTGGLTSGANVLTF. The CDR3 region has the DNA TGTGCCAGCAGCTTACTGACAGGGGGCCTTACCTCTGGGGCCAACGTCCTGACTTTC.

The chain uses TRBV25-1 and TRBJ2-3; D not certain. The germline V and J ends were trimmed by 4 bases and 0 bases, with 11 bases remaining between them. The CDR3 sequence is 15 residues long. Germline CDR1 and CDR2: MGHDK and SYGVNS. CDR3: CASSARSGSTDTQYF. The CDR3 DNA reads TGTGCCAGCAGTGCTAGGTCGGGTAGCACAGATACGCAGTATTTT. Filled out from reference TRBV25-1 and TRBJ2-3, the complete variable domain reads EADIYQTPRYLVIGTGKKITLECSQTMGHDKMYWYQQDPGMELHLIHYSYGVNSTEKGDLSSESTVSRIRTEHFPLTLESARPSHTSQYLCASSARSGSTDTQYFGPGTRLTVL.

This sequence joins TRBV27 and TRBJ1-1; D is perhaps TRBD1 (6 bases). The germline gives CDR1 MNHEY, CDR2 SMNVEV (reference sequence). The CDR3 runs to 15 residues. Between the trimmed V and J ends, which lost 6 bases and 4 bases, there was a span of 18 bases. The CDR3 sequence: CASSLWNGGATEAFF. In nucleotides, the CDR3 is TGTGCCAGCAGCCTATGGAACGGGGGGGCCACTGAAGCTTTCTTT.

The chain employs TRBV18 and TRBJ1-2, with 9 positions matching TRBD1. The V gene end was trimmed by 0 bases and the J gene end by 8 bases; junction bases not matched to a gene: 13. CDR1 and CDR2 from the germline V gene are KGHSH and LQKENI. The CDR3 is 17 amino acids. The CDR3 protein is CASSPPETGGSVGGYTF. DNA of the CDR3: TGTGCCAGCTCACCACCGGAGACAGGGGGTTCAGTGGGCGGCTACACCTTC.